This T cell receptor beta chain was sequenced during a study of tumor-infiltrating lymphocytes in primary liver carcinoma. The germline gives CDR1 MGHDK, CDR2 SYGVNS. CDR3 length: 14 residues. In the case of this clonotype: One junction end does not reproduce the germline sequence, and a read error may be involved.

Both RNA and DNA were isolated together from around 20-30 mg of bulk tissue that had not been sorted. Each individual tumor supplied samples from five separate regions. The study found over 85% viable tumor cells in every tumor sample. Using a constant-region primer together with ProtoScript II reverse transcriptase, TCR beta cDNA was made from about 500 ng of total RNA. Library construction for TCR beta comprised three nested multiplex PCR rounds performed with slightly modified ARM-PCR. The two initial PCR rounds, around 11 cycles each, used TRBV1-TRBV30 forward and C-beta reverse primers. TCRdb processed the multiplex PCR reads anew with MiXCR; each CDR3 protein has one entry. Among approximately 110,000 distinct CDR3 sequences listed, roughly 80% were seen once.

The J gene is TRBJ1-1, the V gene TRBV25-1; 10 bases are a match to TRBD1. This clonotype was obtained from a man in his forties with primary liver carcinoma and hepatitis B virus infection. Sequenced material: liver tumor tissue from sampling region 3. This sample's subset: tumor region T3, left-lateral pole. The CDR3: CTSTGDRGLTEAFF. The CDR3 DNA follows: TGTACCAGCACCGGTGACAGGGGGCTAACTGAAGCCTTCTTT.